Below are 30 T cell receptor beta chains sequenced from a single sample in a study of brain T cells in children with intractable seizures. Time point indicated: blood from clinic visit 5 months post-surgery; TSC patient then seizure free. Clones were sequenced by immunoSEQ multiplex PCR, and TCRdb holds only the in-frame ones, with some missing. The table lists hundreds of thousands of clones, about 93% of them singletons. The input for sequencing was peripheral blood, taken less than 6 months after surgery. Receptors were obtained from a boy younger than two with tuberous sclerosis and intractable seizures.

This chain links TRBV7-3 with TRBJ2-3, with 11 nucleotides matching TRBD2. Germline V gene sequence: CDR1 SGHTA, CDR2 FQGTGA. The CDR3 has 17 amino acids. V lost 4 bases to trimming and J lost 2 bases; unmatched junction nucleotides: 8. CDR3 sequence reads: CASSSSSTSGDTDTQYF. Here the CDR3 DNA reads TGTGCCAGCAGCTCCTCCTCGACTAGCGGGGACACAGATACGCAGTATTTT.

The V call is TRBV29-1, the J call TRBJ2-7; the D gene could be TRBD1 or TRBD2 (5 bases each). Trimming cost V 4 bases and J 4 bases, with 14 bases left between them. In germline, CDR1 is SQVTM, CDR2 ANQGSEA. The CDR3 is 13 residues long. This chain's CDR3 is CSVVEGREYEQYF. In DNA, the CDR3 is TGCAGCGTTGTTGAGGGCAGGGAATACGAGCAGTACTTC.

The chain has TRBV5-6 and TRBJ1-5; D remains ambiguous. V was shortened by 4 bases and J by 0 bases, with 11 bases between the two germline ends. The CDR3 runs 15 residues. Germline V gene lookup returns CDR1 SGHDT and CDR2 YYEEEE. The CDR3 DNA sequence: TGTGCCAGCAGCGCGGCAACCTATAGCAATCAGCCCCAGCATTTT. It yields the protein CASSAATYSNQPQHF.

The chain couples TRBV19 to TRBJ1-5; D is possibly TRBD1 (5 bases). The CDR3 totals 15 residues. Germline values: CDR1 LNHDA, CDR2 SQIVND (reference sequence). Trimming cost V 9 bases and J 7 bases, with 22 bases left between them. CDR3 in DNA: TGTGCCAGCGAACCCGGGGGAGTGAGTCACCAGCCCCAGCATTTT. Translated, it gives CASEPGGVSHQPQHF.

The chain joins TRBV19 to TRBJ1-3; D might be TRBD1 (5 bases). Per the germline V gene, CDR1 is LNHDA and CDR2 is SQIVND (reference sequence). CDR3 size: 16 residues. Trimming stripped 2 bases from V and 2 bases from J, with 13 bases between. The CDR3 DNA reads as TGTGCCAGTAGTATAACAGGACTGAGGGCTGGAAACACCATATATTTT. Its translation is CASSITGLRAGNTIYF.

The chain links TRBV5-1 to TRBJ2-3, with D perhaps matching TRBD1 (7 bases). V shed 0 bases and J shed 5 bases, with 10 bases lying between them. Germline values: CDR1 SGHRS, CDR2 YFSETQ. There are 14 residues in the CDR3. CDR3 in amino acids: CASSLGQGGDTQYF. The CDR3 DNA follows: TGCGCCAGCAGCTTGGGACAGGGAGGAGATACGCAGTATTTT. Filled out from reference TRBV5-1 and TRBJ2-3, the complete variable domain reads KAGVTQTPRYLIKTRGQQVTLSCSPISGHRSVSWYQQTPGQGLQFLFEYFSETQRNKGNFPGRFSGRQFSNSRSEMNVSTLELGDSALYLCASSLGQGGDTQYFGPGTRLTVL.

The V and J genes are TRBV27 and TRBJ2-5, with 7 bases lining up with TRBD1. V gave up 1 base and J gave up 5 bases; unmatched junction bases: 4. Germline loops: CDR1 MNHEY, CDR2 SMNVEV (reference sequence). This CDR3 is 14 amino acids long. The CDR3: CASSLWGRGETQYF. As DNA, the CDR3 is TGTGCCAGCAGTTTATGGGGCAGGGGGGAGACCCAGTACTTC.

A few counts support this clone. The genes are TRBV6-5 and TRBJ1-1; no definite D call. The CDR3 is 14 residues long. Trimming removed 10 bases from V and 2 bases from J, with 17 bases in between. Germline CDR1 and CDR2: MNHEY and SVGAGI. CDR3: CATSPGGLNTEAFF. The CDR3 DNA reads as TGTGCCACTAGTCCGGGCGGTTTAAACACTGAAGCTTTCTTT.

The V call is TRBV29-1, the J call TRBJ2-1; TRBD2 aligns across 10 bases. Per the germline V gene, CDR1 is SQVTM and CDR2 is ANQGSEA. The CDR3 length is 18 residues. The J segment lost 9 bases and the V segment lost 5 bases, leaving 22 bases of the junction unmatched. The CDR3 bases are TGCAGCGTTACCCGAACTAACAGCGGGAGGGCCAGTAGGGGTGAGCAGTTCTTC. Protein: CSVTRTNSGRASRGEQFF.

The chain joins TRBV9 to TRBJ2-2; 13 nucleotides agree with TRBD2. The germline V gene encodes CDR1 SGDLS and CDR2 YYNGEE. Trimming cost V 3 bases and J 2 bases; bases outside gene matches: 10. The CDR3 length is 19 residues. The CDR3 loop reads CASSGGRTSGGSNTGELFF. In nucleotides, the CDR3 is TGTGCCAGCAGCGGAGGGAGGACTAGCGGGGGTTCTAACACCGGGGAGCTGTTTTTT.

CDR3 loop: CASSPSGNTGELFF. CDR3 coding DNA: TGTGCCAGCAGCCCAAGCGGGAACACCGGGGAGCTGTTTTTT. V gene TRBV28 combines with J gene TRBJ2-2; possible D gene TRBD2, 5 bases. Germline V CDR1 and CDR2: MDHEN, SYDVKM. The V end was cut by 6 bases, the J end by 1 base, with 9 bases between. The CDR3 extends over 14 amino acids. The full variable domain, with the rest looked up from reference TRBV28 and TRBJ2-2, is DVKVTQSSRYLVKRTGEKVFLECVQDMDHENMFWYRQDPGLGLRLIYFSYDVKMKEKGDIPEGYSVSREKKERFSLILESASTNQTSMYLCASSPSGNTGELFFGEGSRLTVL.

The gene calls are TRBV18 and TRBJ1-3; 11 bases match TRBD1. The CDR3 contains 17 residues. Per the germline V gene, CDR1 is KGHSH and CDR2 is LQKENI. V trimming: 3 bases; J trimming: 4 bases; junction bases outside the gene matches: 8. The CDR3 region has the DNA TGTGCCAGCTCACCCGCCGGGACAGGGGGTTCCGGAAACACCATATATTTT. This translates into CASSPAGTGGSGNTIYF.

V and J are TRBV15 and TRBJ2-1; perhaps TRBD2 as D (6 bases). The CDR3 extends over 13 amino acids. The V gene's germline CDR1 is LNHNV and CDR2 YYDKDF (reference sequence). Trimming pared 0 bases from V and 8 bases from J, leaving 8 bases between. Here the CDR3 reads CATSRDREDEQFF. The DNA of the CDR3 is TGTGCCACCAGCAGAGATAGGGAGGATGAGCAGTTCTTC.

The chain links TRBV23-1 to TRBJ1-1, with TRBD1 as a possible D gene (5 bases). TRBV23-1 is an open reading frame whose function is uncertain. V was trimmed by 9 bases and J by 10 bases, leaving 21 bases between them. The CDR3 length is 13 residues. The CDR3 DNA is TGCGCCAGTTGGGGTGTTGGGGGAAGCGGAGCTTTCTTT. It specifies CASWGVGGSGAFF.

V gene TRBV27 combines with J gene TRBJ2-7; 15 bases are shared with TRBD2. The CDR3 spans 15 residues. From germline, CDR1 is MNHEY and CDR2 SMNVEV (reference sequence). V gave up 6 bases and J gave up 6 bases; unmatched junction bases: 6. The CDR3 spells CASRRTSGGAREQYF. The CDR3 DNA reads TGTGCCAGCAGACGGACTAGCGGGGGGGCGCGCGAGCAGTACTTC.

The V call is TRBV2, the J call TRBJ1-1; D perhaps matches TRBD1 (5 bases). This CDR3 is built from 17 residues. V gave up 3 bases and J gave up 1 base, with 18 bases separating them. Germline V gene lookup returns CDR1 SNHLY and CDR2 FYNNEI. DNA of the CDR3: TGTGCCAGCAGTGATACCGGTGAAGGGGTCGCGAACACTGAAGCTTTCTTT. Translated: CASSDTGEGVANTEAFF. The full variable domain, its missing parts supplied by reference TRBV2 and TRBJ1-1, is EPEVTQTPSHQVTQMGQEVILRCVPISNHLYFYWYRQILGQKVEFLVSFYNNEISEKSEIFDDQFSVERPDGSNFTLKIRSTKLEDSAMYFCASSDTGEGVANTEAFFGQGTRLTVV.

The rearrangement uses TRBV3-1 (or the pseudogene TRBV3-2) and TRBJ1-1, with 8 bases aligning to TRBD1. CDR3 length: 14 amino acids. V was pared by 3 bases and J by 5 bases, with 5 bases of the junction left unmatched. Per germline, CDR1 LGHDT and CDR2 YNNKEL (reference sequence). CDR3 loop: CASSQADRGTEAFF. CDR3 nucleotide sequence: TGTGCCAGCAGCCAGGCCGACAGGGGAACTGAAGCTTTCTTT.

This clone showed up just once. V and J are TRBV5-4 and TRBJ2-1; D remains ambiguous. The V end was cut by 2 bases, the J end by 10 bases, with 13 bases between. This CDR3 comprises 13 residues. Germline CDR1 SGHNT, CDR2 YYREEE (reference sequence). The CDR3 DNA follows: TGTGCCAGCAGCTTTACGGCTGCCCGGGAGCAGTTCTTC. It yields the protein CASSFTAAREQFF.

The J gene is TRBJ2-5, the V gene TRBV14; no clear D gene. CDR3 size: 16 residues. The V end lost 4 bases, the J end lost 9 bases, and 24 bases lay between the germline ends. CDR1 is SGHDN, CDR2 FVKESK, per germline. CDR3 loop: CASSPPGGRKFGAQYF. In DNA form, the CDR3 reads TGTGCCAGCAGCCCCCCCGGCGGCCGTAAATTTGGGGCCCAGTACTTC.

The chain employs TRBV3-1 (or the pseudogene TRBV3-2) and TRBJ2-1; TRBD2 matches 12 bases. Germline loops: CDR1 LGHDT, CDR2 YNNKEL (reference sequence). Trimming took 3 bases from V and 5 from J; bases not matched to a gene: 5. The length of the CDR3 is 16 residues. The CDR3 sequence: CASSQRWTSGNNEQFF. The CDR3 DNA is TGTGCCAGCAGCCAGAGATGGACTAGCGGGAACAATGAGCAGTTCTTC.

This clone was seen only once. CDR3 residues: CASSSVRGTNEKLFF. The CDR3, as DNA: TGTGCCAGCAGTTCCGTAAGGGGGACTAATGAAAAACTGTTTTTT. The chain is built from TRBV2 and TRBJ1-4, with D possibly TRBD1 on 6 matching bases. Germline V gene sequence: CDR1 SNHLY, CDR2 FYNNEI. V lost 5 bases and J lost 2, with 12 bases in between. The CDR3 is 15 residues long.

This rearrangement joins TRBV29-1 to TRBJ1-1; D possibly corresponds to TRBD1 (5 bases). The germline V and J ends were trimmed by 2 bases and 4 bases, with 8 bases remaining between them. The germline V gene encodes CDR1 SQVTM and CDR2 ANQGSEA. The CDR3 spans 12 residues. The DNA of the CDR3 is TGCAGCGTTGAACCTGGGGCCACTGAAGCTTTCTTT. It is translated as CSVEPGATEAFF.

This chain links TRBV9 with TRBJ2-2; D not resolved. Germline-derived CDR1 and CDR2 are SGDLS and YYNGEE. The CDR3 has 13 residues. Trimming removed 1 base at V and 4 bases at J, with 5 bases between. CDR3 in amino acids: CASSVLPTGELFF. The CDR3 coding sequence is TGTGCCAGCAGCGTATTGCCCACCGGGGAGCTGTTTTTT.

V is TRBV9 and J is TRBJ2-1; TRBD2 matches at 11 bases. Per the germline V gene, CDR1 is SGDLS and CDR2 is YYNGEE. This CDR3 is built from 19 residues. J gave up 0 bases and V 4 bases, and 12 bases lay outside the gene matches. The CDR3 loop reads CASSPQFYSGGASYNEQFF. CDR3 DNA: TGTGCCAGCAGCCCCCAATTTTATAGCGGGGGGGCCTCCTACAATGAGCAGTTCTTC.

V gene TRBV20-1 combines with J gene TRBJ2-1; 11 nucleotides agree with TRBD2. The J segment lost 5 bases and the V segment lost 3 bases, leaving 9 bases of the junction unmatched. CDR1 is DFQATT and CDR2 is SNEGSKA in the germline V gene (reference sequence). The CDR3 is made up of 16 amino acids. CDR3 in DNA: TGCAGTGCTAGTTCGATGACTAGCGGGACTCACAATGAGCAGTTCTTC. Translated: CSASSMTSGTHNEQFF.

The gene calls are TRBV2 and TRBJ1-1, with TRBD1 as a possible D gene (6 bases). This CDR3 region has 13 residues. Germline V gene data show CDR1 as SNHLY and CDR2 as FYNNEI. V dropped 4 bases and J dropped 11 bases, with 17 bases sitting between them. CDR3 in amino acids: CASSAGTPGGAFF. The CDR3 region has the DNA TGTGCCAGCAGTGCCGGGACACCAGGTGGGGCTTTCTTT.

J is TRBJ2-2 and V is TRBV11-3; 10 bases are a match to TRBD1. The CDR3 extends over 15 amino acids. CDR1 is SGHNT and CDR2 is YENEEA in the germline V gene. J gave up 2 bases and V 5 bases, and 2 bases lay outside the gene matches. CDR3 nucleotides: TGTGCCAGCAGCCGGGACAGGGGTAACACCGGGGAGCTGTTTTTT. Translation gives CASSRDRGNTGELFF.

The table lists this clone with a few counts. The chain's CDR3 is CASSSRLVYEQYF. CDR3 sequence (DNA): TGTGCCAGCAGCTCCCGACTGGTTTACGAGCAGTACTTC. The chain combines TRBV7-9 with TRBJ2-7, with D hard to call. Trimming stripped 4 bases from V and 4 bases from J, with 11 bases between. This CDR3 has 13 residues. The germline V gene encodes CDR1 SEHNR and CDR2 FQNEAQ (reference sequence).

The V gene is TRBV2, the J gene TRBJ1-6, with 7 positions matching TRBD1. From germline, CDR1 is SNHLY and CDR2 FYNNEI. After removal of 4 bases from V and 5 bases from J, the junction contained 11 bases not matched to a gene. This CDR3 has 17 amino acids. Here the CDR3 DNA reads TGTGCCAGCAGTGTTGGGGTTAGGGGACAGCATAATTCACCCCTCCACTTT. This translates into CASSVGVRGQHNSPLHF.

The chain carries TRBV9 and TRBJ1-5; 7 bases fit TRBD1. The length of the CDR3 is 16 residues. Germline CDR1 and CDR2: SGDLS and YYNGEE. Trimming took 0 bases from V and 0 from J; bases not matched to a gene: 3. CDR3 protein: CASSVGAGGSNQPQHF. Written as DNA, the CDR3 is TGTGCCAGCAGCGTAGGGGCAGGGGGTAGCAATCAGCCCCAGCATTTT.